The source of this T cell receptor beta chain is a study of shared clonotypes between healthy human individuals. Findings and limits, study-wide: Lower generation probabilities were found for non-shared clonotypes than for those shared by all four donors. Compared with memory subsets, naive subsets generally had larger estimated richness.

As to this clone: What it binds is not known.

The V and J ends lost 1 base and 8 bases respectively, with 11 bases between them. The CDR3 runs 13 residues. The germline gives CDR1 SGHTA, CDR2 FQGNSA. Libraries were prepared by immunoSEQ multiplex PCR; TCRdb keeps only in-frame clonotypes and omits some of them. The profile shows over a million clones, approximately 78% of them singletons. Sequencing was performed on memory CD4+ T cells from PBMCs. As for subset: CD45RA-negative fraction. The rearrangement uses TRBV7-2 and TRBJ1-2; D is possibly TRBD1 (6 bases). This receptor was identified in a man between 18 and 29 years old in good health. Some clones in this sample may be carry-over from other donors' samples. The chain's CDR3 is CASSLEAGDGYTF. The CDR3 nucleotides read TGTGCCAGCAGCTTAGAGGCAGGGGACGGCTACACCTTC.